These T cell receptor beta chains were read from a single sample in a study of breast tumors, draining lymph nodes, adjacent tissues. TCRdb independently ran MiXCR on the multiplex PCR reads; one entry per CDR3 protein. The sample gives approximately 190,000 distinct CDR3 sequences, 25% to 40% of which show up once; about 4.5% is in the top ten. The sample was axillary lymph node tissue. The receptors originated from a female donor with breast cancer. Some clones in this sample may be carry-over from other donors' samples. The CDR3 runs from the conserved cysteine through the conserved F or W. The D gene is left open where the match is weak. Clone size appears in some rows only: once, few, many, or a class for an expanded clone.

TGCAGTGTTCTAGCGGGATACAATGAGCAGTTCTTC,CSVLAGYNEQFF,once,TRBV29-1,TRBD2,TRBJ2-1
TGTGCCAGCAGTGGCTTGGGAGGCACAGATACGCAGTATTTT,CASSGLGGTDTQYF,many,TRBV2,.,TRBJ2-3
TGTGCCAGCAGTTTATCAGGGGCTCCTAATGAAAAACTGTTTTTT,CASSLSGAPNEKLFF,few,TRBV27,.,TRBJ1-4
TGTGCCAGCACTCACGGCAGGAGGGATGAGCAGTTCTTC,CASTHGRRDEQFF,many,TRBV6-6,.,TRBJ2-1
TGTGCCGCAGCCAGGGGGACTAGTAAAAGCGAGCAGTACTTC,CAAARGTSKSEQYF,many,TRBV15,.,TRBJ2-7
TGTGCCACCAGCAGGGTACAGGGGAGTGGAAACACCATATATTTT,CATSRVQGSGNTIYF,many,TRBV15,TRBD1,TRBJ1-3
TGCGCCAGCAGCTGGAGGACAGGGTGGGACGTGAACACTGAAGCTTTCTTT,CASSWRTGWDVNTEAFF,.,TRBV5-1,TRBD1,TRBJ1-1
TGTGCCAGCAGTGGAACAGTGAATAGCAATCAGCCCCAGCATTTT,CASSGTVNSNQPQHF,many,TRBV2,.,TRBJ1-5
TGTGCCAGCAGTGAACGAAACAGGGGATGGAAAGGCGAGCAGTACTTC,CASSERNRGWKGEQYF,.,TRBV6-1,TRBD1,TRBJ2-7
TGCAGTGCTAGCCGAGCGGGGTTGGACACCGGGGAGCTGTTTTTT,CSASRAGLDTGELFF,many,TRBV20-1,TRBD2,TRBJ2-2
TGTGCCAGCAGCGACGCCCGGGACAGGAGAGTCCCAGAGCCCCAGTACTTC,CASSDARDRRVPEPQYF,few,TRBV7-8,TRBD1,TRBJ2-5
TGTGCCAGTAGTATCGGACAGTATAATTCACCCCTCCACTTT,CASSIGQYNSPLHF,many,TRBV19,.,TRBJ1-6
TGTGCCAGCAGCGGCCCCCTAGCGGGCTACAATGAGCAGTTCTTC,CASSGPLAGYNEQFF,many,TRBV7-9,TRBD2,TRBJ2-1
TGCAGTGCTAGAGATAGGCCCGGGACTAGCGTCCCCCAGCATTTT,CSARDRPGTSVPQHF,.,TRBV20-1,.,TRBJ1-5
TGTGCCAGTAACCCAGCGGCGGGTGGCGTGACCCAGTACTTC,CASNPAAGGVTQYF,.,TRBV19,.,TRBJ2-5
TGTGCCAGCAGCTCCACAGGGGGCGCGGGCTACACCTTC,CASSSTGGAGYTF,.,TRBV9,TRBD1,TRBJ1-2
TGTGCCAGCAGCTCGGGACTAGCGGGAAACACCATATATTTT,CASSSGLAGNTIYF,.,TRBV11-2,.,TRBJ1-3
TGCAGTGCTAGAGATCGTGGGGGGAATGCTCCCGGGGAGCTGTTTTTT,CSARDRGGNAPGELFF,few,TRBV20-1,.,TRBJ2-2
TGCAGTGCTAATGACAGGAATCAGCCCCAGCATTTT,CSANDRNQPQHF,many,TRBV20-1,.,TRBJ1-5
TGCAGTGCTACGTCGAGGTCCTACGAGCAGTACTTC,CSATSRSYEQYF,many,TRBV20-1,.,TRBJ2-7
TGCAGTGCTACCCTCGGGGGCGATAGCCAAGAGACCCAGTACTTC,CSATLGGDSQETQYF,many,TRBV20-1,.,TRBJ2-5